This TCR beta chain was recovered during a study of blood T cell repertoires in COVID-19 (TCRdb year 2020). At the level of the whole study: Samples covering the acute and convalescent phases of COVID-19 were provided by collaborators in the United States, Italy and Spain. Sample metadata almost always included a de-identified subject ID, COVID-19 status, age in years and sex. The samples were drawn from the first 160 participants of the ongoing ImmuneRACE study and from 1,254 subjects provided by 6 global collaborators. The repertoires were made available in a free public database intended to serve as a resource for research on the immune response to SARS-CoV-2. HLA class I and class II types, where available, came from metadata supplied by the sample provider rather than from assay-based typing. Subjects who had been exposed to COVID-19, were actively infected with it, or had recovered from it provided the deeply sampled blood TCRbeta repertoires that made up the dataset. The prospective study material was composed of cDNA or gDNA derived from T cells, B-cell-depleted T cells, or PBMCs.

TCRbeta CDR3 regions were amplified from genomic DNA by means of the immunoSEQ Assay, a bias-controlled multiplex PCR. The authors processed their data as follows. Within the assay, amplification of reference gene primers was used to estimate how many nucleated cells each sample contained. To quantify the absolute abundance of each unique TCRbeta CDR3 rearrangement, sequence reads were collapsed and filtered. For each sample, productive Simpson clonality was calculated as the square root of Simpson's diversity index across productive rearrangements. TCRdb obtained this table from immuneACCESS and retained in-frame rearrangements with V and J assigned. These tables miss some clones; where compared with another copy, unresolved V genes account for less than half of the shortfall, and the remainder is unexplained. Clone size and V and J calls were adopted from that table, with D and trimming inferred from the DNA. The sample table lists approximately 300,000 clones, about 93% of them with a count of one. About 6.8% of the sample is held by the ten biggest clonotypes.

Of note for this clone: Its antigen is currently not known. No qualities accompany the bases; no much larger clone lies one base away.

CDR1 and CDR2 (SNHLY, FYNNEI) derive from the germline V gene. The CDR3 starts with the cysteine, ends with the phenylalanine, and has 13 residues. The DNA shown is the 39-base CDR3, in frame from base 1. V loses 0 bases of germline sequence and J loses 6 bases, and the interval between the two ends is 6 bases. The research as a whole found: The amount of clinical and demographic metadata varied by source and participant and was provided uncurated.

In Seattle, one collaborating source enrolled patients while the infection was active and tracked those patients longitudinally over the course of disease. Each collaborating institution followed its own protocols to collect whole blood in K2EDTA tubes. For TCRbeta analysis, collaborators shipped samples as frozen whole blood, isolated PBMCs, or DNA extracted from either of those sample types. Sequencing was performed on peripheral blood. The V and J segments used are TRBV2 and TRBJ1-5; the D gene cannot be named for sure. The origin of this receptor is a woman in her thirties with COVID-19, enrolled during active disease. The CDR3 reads CASSEAQVQPQHF. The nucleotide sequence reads TGTGCCAGCAGTGAAGCGCAGGTTCAGCCCCAGCATTTT.